The TCR beta chain described here comes from a study of long-term antiretroviral therapy in people with HIV. CDR3 size: 14 residues. Germline lookup yields CDR1 SGHKS and CDR2 YYEKEE (reference sequence). Trimming removed 4 bases from V and 5 bases from J, with 12 bases in between. Study observations and caveats: Clonal expansions arising prior to ART prevailed in the repertoire at every time point.

At the survey level, the v3.0 immunoSEQ assay was run. Sequenced by immunoSEQ multiplex PCR; TCRdb stores in-frame clones only, minus some. The repertoire includes 20,000 to 25,000 clones, around 90% of them detected once, and approximately 3.7% sits in the top ten. A word on this clone: Its antigen remains unidentified.

The rearrangement links TRBV5-5 to TRBJ1-4; D not certain. This sample comprised unsorted PBMCs, obtained 2.3 years after starting antiretroviral therapy. This receptor was obtained from a man aged 60 to 69 with HIV. CDR3 bases: TGTGCCAGCAGCCAGTGGACGGTGAATGAAAAACTGTTTTTT. Encoded protein: CASSQWTVNEKLFF.